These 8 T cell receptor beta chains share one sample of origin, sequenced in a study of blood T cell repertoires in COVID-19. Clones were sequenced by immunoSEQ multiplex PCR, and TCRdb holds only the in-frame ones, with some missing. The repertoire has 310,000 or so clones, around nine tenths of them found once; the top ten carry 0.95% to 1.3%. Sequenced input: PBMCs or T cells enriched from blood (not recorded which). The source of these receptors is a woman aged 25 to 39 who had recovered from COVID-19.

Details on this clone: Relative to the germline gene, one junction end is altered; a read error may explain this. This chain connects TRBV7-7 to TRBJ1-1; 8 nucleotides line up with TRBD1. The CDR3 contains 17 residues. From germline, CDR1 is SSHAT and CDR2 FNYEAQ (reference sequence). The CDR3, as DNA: TGTGCTAGCAGCTGGACAGGGTCAAACCCCATGAACACTGAAGCTTTCTTT. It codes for CASSWTGSNPMNTEAFF. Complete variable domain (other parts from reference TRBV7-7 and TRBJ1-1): GAGVSQSPRYKVTKRGQDVTLRCDPISSHATLYWYQQALGQGPEFLTYFNYEAQPDKSGLPSDRFSAERPEGSISTLTIQRTEQRDSAMYRCASSWTGSNPMNTEAFFGQGTRLTVV.

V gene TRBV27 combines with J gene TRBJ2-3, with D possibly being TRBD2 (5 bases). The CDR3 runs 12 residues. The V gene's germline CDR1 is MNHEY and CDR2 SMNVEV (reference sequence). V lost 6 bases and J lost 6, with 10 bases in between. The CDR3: CASRRVRDTQYF. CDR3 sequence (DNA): TGTGCCAGCAGGCGGGTCCGGGATACGCAGTATTTT.

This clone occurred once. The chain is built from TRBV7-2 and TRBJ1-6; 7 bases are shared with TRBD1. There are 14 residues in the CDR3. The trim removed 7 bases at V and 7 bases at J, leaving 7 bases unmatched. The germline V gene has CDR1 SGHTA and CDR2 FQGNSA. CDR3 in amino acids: CASMLGQTNSPLHF. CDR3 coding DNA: TGTGCCAGCATGCTGGGACAGACAAATTCACCCCTCCACTTT.

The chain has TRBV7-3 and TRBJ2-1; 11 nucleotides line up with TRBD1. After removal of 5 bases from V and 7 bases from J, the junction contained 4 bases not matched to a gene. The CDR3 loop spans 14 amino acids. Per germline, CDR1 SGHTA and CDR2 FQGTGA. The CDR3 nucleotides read TGTGCCAGCAGCATAGGACAGGGGGCTAATGAGCAGTTCTTC. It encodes CASSIGQGANEQFF.

CDR3 sequence: CASSFLTGHTSNQPQHF. CDR3 sequence (DNA): TGTGCCAGCAGTTTTTTGACAGGACACACTAGCAATCAGCCCCAGCATTTT. This rearrangement joins TRBV28 to TRBJ1-5; tentative D call: TRBD1 (6 bases). Germline V CDR1 and CDR2: MDHEN, SYDVKM. This CDR3 contains 17 residues. The V end was cut by 3 bases, the J end by 0 bases, with 15 bases between.

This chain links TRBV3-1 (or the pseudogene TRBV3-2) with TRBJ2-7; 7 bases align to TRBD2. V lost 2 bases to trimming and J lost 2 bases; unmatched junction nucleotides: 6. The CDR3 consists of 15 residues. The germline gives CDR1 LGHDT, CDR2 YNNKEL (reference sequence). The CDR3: CASSQFRTSAYEQYF. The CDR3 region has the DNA TGTGCCAGCAGCCAATTTCGGACTAGTGCCTACGAGCAGTACTTC.

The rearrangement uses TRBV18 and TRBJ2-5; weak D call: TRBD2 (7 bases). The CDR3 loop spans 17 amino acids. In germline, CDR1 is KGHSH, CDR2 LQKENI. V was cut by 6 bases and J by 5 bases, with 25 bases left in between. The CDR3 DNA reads TGTGCCAGCTCTCGATCGACTGGGCGGGGGCCTCGGGAGACCCAGTACTTC. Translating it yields CASSRSTGRGPRETQYF.

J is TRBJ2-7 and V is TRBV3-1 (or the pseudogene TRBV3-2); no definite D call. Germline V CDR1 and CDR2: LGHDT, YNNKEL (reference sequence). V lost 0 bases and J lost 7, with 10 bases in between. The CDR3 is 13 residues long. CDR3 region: CASSQEPTLEQYF. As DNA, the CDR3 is TGTGCCAGCAGCCAAGAGCCTACTCTAGAGCAGTACTTC.